These T cell receptor beta chains were read from a single sample in a study of CXCR3-negative and CXCR3-positive naive CD8 T cells. TCRdb reworked the 5' RACE reads into one entry per CDR3 protein, no DNA. Its clone listing holds 70,000 to 95,000 distinct CDR3 sequences. Sequenced: naive CXCR3- CD8+ T cells from blood. Receptors were obtained from a human donor in good health. Some clones in this sample may be carry-over from other donors' samples. Each CDR3 is given with its conserved first and last residue.

v_call: TRBV15
j_call: TRBJ2-3
cdr3_aa: CATSEQGPSTDTQYF

v_call: TRBV29-1
j_call: TRBJ2-3
cdr3_aa: CSGADPPDTQYF

v_call: TRBV12-3/TRBV12-4
j_call: TRBJ1-1
cdr3_aa: CASSLGFEAFF

v_call: TRBV7-9
j_call: TRBJ2-7
cdr3_aa: CASIEVGRDTYEQYF

v_call: TRBV7-9
j_call: TRBJ2-1
cdr3_aa: CASSRVTSGSDEQFF

v_call: TRBV10-3
j_call: TRBJ1-1
cdr3_aa: CANRDNWDTEAFF

v_call: TRBV20-1
j_call: TRBJ2-7
cdr3_aa: CSARAKSSYEQYF

v_call: TRBV27
j_call: TRBJ2-7
cdr3_aa: CASSFGYEQYF

v_call: TRBV7-2
j_call: TRBJ2-3
cdr3_aa: CASSLVTTWRGTDTQYF

v_call: TRBV28
j_call: TRBJ1-5
cdr3_aa: CASSQINQPQHF

v_call: TRBV4-1
j_call: TRBJ1-4
cdr3_aa: CASSQDLGKLFF

v_call: TRBV7-2
j_call: TRBJ2-1
cdr3_aa: CASSLGLAASYNEQFF

v_call: TRBV29-1
j_call: TRBJ1-2
cdr3_aa: CSVEEVDQEHTNYGYTF

v_call: TRBV5-4
j_call: TRBJ1-1
cdr3_aa: CASSLRGNEAFF

v_call: TRBV28
j_call: TRBJ2-7
cdr3_aa: CASSSDDTSYEQYF

v_call: TRBV18
j_call: TRBJ2-3
cdr3_aa: CASSPLAGDGTDTQYF